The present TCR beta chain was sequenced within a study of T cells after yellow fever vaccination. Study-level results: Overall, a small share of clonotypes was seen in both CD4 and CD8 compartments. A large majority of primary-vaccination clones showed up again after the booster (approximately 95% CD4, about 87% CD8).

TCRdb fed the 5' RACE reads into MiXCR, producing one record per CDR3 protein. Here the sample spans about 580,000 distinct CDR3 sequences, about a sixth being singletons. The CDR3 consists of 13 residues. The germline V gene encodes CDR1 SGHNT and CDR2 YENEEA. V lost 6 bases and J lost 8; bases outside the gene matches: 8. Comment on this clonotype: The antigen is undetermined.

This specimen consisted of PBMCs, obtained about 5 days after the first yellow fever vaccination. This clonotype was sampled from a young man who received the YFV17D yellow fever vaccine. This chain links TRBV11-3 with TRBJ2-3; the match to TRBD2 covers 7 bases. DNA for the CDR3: TGTGCCAGCAGGGGACTACCCTCTCGTACGCAGTATTTT. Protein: CASRGLPSRTQYF.